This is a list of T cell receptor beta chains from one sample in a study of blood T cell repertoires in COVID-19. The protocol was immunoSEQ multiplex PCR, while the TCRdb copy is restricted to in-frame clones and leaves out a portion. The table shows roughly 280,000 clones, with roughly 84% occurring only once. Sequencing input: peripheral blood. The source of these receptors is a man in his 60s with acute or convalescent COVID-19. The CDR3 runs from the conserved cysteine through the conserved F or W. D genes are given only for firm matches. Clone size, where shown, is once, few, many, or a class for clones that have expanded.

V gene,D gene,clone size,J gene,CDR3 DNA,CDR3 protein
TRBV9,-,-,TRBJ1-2,TGTGCCAGCAGCGTAGCCCGGAACTATGGCTACACCTTC,CASSVARNYGYTF
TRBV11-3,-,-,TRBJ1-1,TGTGCCAGCAGCTTAGATGGCAGGCTGAACACTGAAGCTTTCTTT,CASSLDGRLNTEAFF
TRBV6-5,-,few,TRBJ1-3,TGTGCCAGCATCGACAGCCTCTCTGGAAACACCATATATTTT,CASIDSLSGNTIYF
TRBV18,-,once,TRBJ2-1,TGTGCCAGCTCACCAGGGGCCAGAGCGTTTGAGCAGTTCTTC,CASSPGARAFEQFF
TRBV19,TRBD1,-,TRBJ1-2,TGTGCCAGTAGTAGTGGGGACAGAAACCTCTATGGCTACACCTTC,CASSSGDRNLYGYTF
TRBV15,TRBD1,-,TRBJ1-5,TGTGCCACCGAGGATCCAGGGGGCGGTCAGCCCCAGCATTTT,CATEDPGGGQPQHF
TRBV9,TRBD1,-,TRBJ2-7,TGTGCCAGCAGCCCCCGGGACAGGGGGGTCTACGAGCAGTACTTC,CASSPRDRGVYEQYF
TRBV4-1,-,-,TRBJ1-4,TGCGCCAGCAGCCAAGGGGGCAGGAGTCAGGAAAAACTGTTTTTT,CASSQGGRSQEKLFF
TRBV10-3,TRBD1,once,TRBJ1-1,TGTGCCATCAGTGAACAGGGGGCTGACACTGAAGCTTTCTTT,CAISEQGADTEAFF
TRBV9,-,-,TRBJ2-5,TGTGCCAGCAGCGTAGGAGGGGGGGCGCGGGAGCGAGAGACCCAGTACTTC,CASSVGGGARERETQYF
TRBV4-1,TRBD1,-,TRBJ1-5,TGCGCCAGCAGCCAAGATAGTCGGAGACAGGGTCCTTGGCCTTCTAGCAATCAGCCCCAGCATTTT,CASSQDSRRQGPWPSSNQPQHF
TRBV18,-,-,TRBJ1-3,TGTGCCAGCTCACTCACCTATGTAGAGGCCGGAAACACCATATATTTT,CASSLTYVEAGNTIYF
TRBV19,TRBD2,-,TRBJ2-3,TGTGCCAGTAGCCCACCTTGGCGGGGGGGACACACAGATACGCAGTATTTT,CASSPPWRGGHTDTQYF
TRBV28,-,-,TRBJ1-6,TGTGCCAGCAGTTCCGGGTATAATTCACCCCTCCACTTT,CASSSGYNSPLHF
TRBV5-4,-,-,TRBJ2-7,TGTGCCAGCAGCTTGGGACAGCCTCCCTACGAGCAGTACTTC,CASSLGQPPYEQYF
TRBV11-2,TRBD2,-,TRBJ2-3,TGTGCCAGCACCGGACTAGCGGGTGGCACAGATACGCAGTATTTT,CASTGLAGGTDTQYF
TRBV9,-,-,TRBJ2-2,TGTGCCAGCAGCCCCGGGACACTGAACACCGGGGAGCTGTTTTTT,CASSPGTLNTGELFF
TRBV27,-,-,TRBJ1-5,TGTGCCAGCAGTTTAAGTCGTTCGGGACCCCAGCATTTT,CASSLSRSGPQHF
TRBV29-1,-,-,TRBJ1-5,TGCAGCGTTGGGGGGGAGGCGGGGCAGCCCCAGCATTTT,CSVGGEAGQPQHF
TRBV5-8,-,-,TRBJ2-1,TGTGCCAGCTCTATCTGGGGGCCCTCCTACAATGAGCAGTTCTTC,CASSIWGPSYNEQFF
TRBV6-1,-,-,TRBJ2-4,TGTGCCAGCAGTGCTCAGGTGGGAGAAGCCAAAAACATTCAGTACTTC,CASSAQVGEAKNIQYF
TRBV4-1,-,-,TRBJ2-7,TGCGCCAGCAGCCAAGACAGGGAACCCTACGAGCAGTACTTC,CASSQDREPYEQYF
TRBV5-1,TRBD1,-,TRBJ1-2,TGCGCCAGCAGCTCAACGACAGGGGATGACGGCTACACCTTC,CASSSTTGDDGYTF
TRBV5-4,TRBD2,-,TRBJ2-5,TGTGCCAGCAGCCGGCACCCGACTAGCGGAGGACGAGGGGAGACCCAGTACTTC,CASSRHPTSGGRGETQYF
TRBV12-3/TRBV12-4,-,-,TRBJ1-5,TGTGCCAGCAGTCAGGAACGCAATCAGCCCCAGCATTTT,CASSQERNQPQHF
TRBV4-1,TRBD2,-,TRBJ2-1,TGCGCCAGCAGCCAACGCCTCCATCTAGGGACTACCGATTACAATGAGCAGTTCTTC,CASSQRLHLGTTDYNEQFF
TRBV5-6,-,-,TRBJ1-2,TGTGCCAGCAGCACCCGGGGAGTCTCCTATGGCTACACCTTC,CASSTRGVSYGYTF
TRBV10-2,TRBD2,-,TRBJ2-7,TGCGCCAGCAGTGTATTACTAGCGGGTTCCTACGAGCAGTACTTC,CASSVLLAGSYEQYF
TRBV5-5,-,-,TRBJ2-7,TGTGCCAGCAGCTTGTACCAGGGTTCCTACGAGCAGTACTTC,CASSLYQGSYEQYF
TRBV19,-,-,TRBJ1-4,TGTGCCAGTATTGCAATTCTAGCAGGTCATGAAAAACTGTTTTTT,CASIAILAGHEKLFF
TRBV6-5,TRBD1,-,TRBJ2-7,TGTGCCAGCAGGGTGGGGAGTCAGGGGGCCTACGAGCAGTACTTC,CASRVGSQGAYEQYF
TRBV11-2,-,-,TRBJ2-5,TGTGCCAGCAGCTTAGACTATCAGGGGGGGACCCAGTACTTC,CASSLDYQGGTQYF
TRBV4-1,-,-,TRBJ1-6,TGCGCCAGCAGCCCTATGGGACAAGGGCCCGCCCCAAGCTCCTATAATTCACCCCTCCACTTT,CASSPMGQGPAPSSYNSPLHF
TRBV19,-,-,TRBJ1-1,TGTGCCAGTAGTATACAGGTGAACACTGAAGCTTTCTTT,CASSIQVNTEAFF
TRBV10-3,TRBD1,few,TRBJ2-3,TGTGCCATCAGTGAGTCCTTAAACAGGGGGCATTTCGGCGATACGCAGTATTTT,CAISESLNRGHFGDTQYF
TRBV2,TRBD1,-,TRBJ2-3,TGTGCCAGCAGGGTCGGACAGGGGGGCACAGATACGCAGTATTTT,CASRVGQGGTDTQYF
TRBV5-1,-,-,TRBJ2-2,TGCGCCAGCAGCTTCGACAAGACCGGGGAGCTGTTTTTT,CASSFDKTGELFF
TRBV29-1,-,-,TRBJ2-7,TGCAGCGTTGCTGGTGGGCCAGGGGCCTACGAGCAGTACTTC,CSVAGGPGAYEQYF
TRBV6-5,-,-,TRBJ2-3,TGTGCCAGCAGTTACTCTCGAGGTGGTCTAGATACGCAGTATTTT,CASSYSRGGLDTQYF
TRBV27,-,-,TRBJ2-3,TGTGCCAGCAGCCAATTGTTCCCCAGGGGCACAGATACGCAGTATTTT,CASSQLFPRGTDTQYF
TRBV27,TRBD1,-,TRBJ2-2,TGTGCCAGCACCAGGGACAGGATGGGCACCGGGGAGCTGTTTTTT,CASTRDRMGTGELFF
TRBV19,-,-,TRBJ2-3,TGTGCCAGTACCCTATCGGCGGGTACTAGCACAGATACGCAGTATTTT,CASTLSAGTSTDTQYF
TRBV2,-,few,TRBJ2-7,TGTGCCAGCCGTAGCAGGACGCAGGGCGAGCAGTACTTC,CASRSRTQGEQYF
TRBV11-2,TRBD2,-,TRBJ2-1,TGTGCCAGCAGCTTAGATCAGCGGGGTAGCTCCTACAATGAGCAGTTCTTC,CASSLDQRGSSYNEQFF
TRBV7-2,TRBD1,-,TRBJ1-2,TGTGCCAGCAGCTTAGCCGGGACAGCGAACGGTTTGACCGTCTACACCTTC,CASSLAGTANGLTVYTF
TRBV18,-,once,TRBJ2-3,TGTGCCAGCTCACCACCGGGCCTAGCAACCACAGATACGCAGTATTTT,CASSPPGLATTDTQYF
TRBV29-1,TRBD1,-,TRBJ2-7,TGCAGCGTGTCGACAGGGGGGACCTACGAGCAGTACTTC,CSVSTGGTYEQYF
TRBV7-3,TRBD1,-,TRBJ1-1,TGTGCCAGCAGCCCACAGGGGGACACTGAAGCTTTCTTT,CASSPQGDTEAFF
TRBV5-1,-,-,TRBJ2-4,TGCGCCAGCAGCTTGGGGCAGGATCTAGCCAAAAACATTCAGTACTTC,CASSLGQDLAKNIQYF
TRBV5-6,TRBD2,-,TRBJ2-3,TGTGCCAGCAGCTTGCGTACTAGCGGGGGGGCAGATACGCAGTATTTT,CASSLRTSGGADTQYF
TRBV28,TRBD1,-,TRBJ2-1,TGTGCCAGCAGAAGACAGGGGAGTCGCAATGAGCAGTTCTTC,CASRRQGSRNEQFF
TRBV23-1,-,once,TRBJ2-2,TGCGCCAGCACCGGGGAGCGGGCCACCGGGGAGCTGTTTTTT,CASTGERATGELFF
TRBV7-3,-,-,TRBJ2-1,TGTGCCAGCAGCTCCGACCCTACTAGCTACAATGAGCAGTTCTTC,CASSSDPTSYNEQFF
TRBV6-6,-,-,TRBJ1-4,TGTGCCAGCACCCTAAGGGGTAATGAAAAACTGTTTTTT,CASTLRGNEKLFF
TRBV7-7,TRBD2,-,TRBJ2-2,TGTGCTAGCCGGGGGGCCGGGGAGCTGTTTTTT,CASRGAGELFF